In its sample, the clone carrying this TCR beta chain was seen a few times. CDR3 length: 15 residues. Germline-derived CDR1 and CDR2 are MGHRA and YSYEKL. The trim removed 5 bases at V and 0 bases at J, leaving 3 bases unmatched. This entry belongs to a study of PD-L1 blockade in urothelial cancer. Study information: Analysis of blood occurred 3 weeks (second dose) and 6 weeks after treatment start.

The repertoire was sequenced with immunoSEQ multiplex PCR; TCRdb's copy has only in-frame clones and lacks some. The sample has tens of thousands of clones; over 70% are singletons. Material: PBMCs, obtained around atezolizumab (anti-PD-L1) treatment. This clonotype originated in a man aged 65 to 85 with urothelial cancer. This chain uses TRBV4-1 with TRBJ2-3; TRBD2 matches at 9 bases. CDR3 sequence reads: CASSGTSRSTDTQYF. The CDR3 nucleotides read TGCGCCAGCAGCGGGACTAGCAGAAGCACAGATACGCAGTATTTT.